This entry concerns a single T cell receptor beta chain. Its recognized antigen is unknown. One end of the junction varies from germline; a read error may be responsible. The data are from a study of tumor-infiltrating lymphocytes in primary liver carcinoma (dated by TCRdb to 2016 to 2017). Some background on the complete study: Of the five patients, three men and two women aged 30 to 69 years, four had hepatocellular carcinoma and one had combined HCC and intrahepatic cholangiocarcinoma. The tumors of the five patients were staged as T1-T3 N0M0, with maximum diameters ranging from roughly 4 to 10 cm. Roughly 3.5 to 7.5 million productive TCRbeta reads were obtained per sample, and no significant difference in read depth was found between tissue types. For each liver tumor, the study sampled five regions along with adjacent normal tissue and blood, and applied TCRbeta repertoire sequencing, expression microarrays and whole-exome sequencing. A total of 35 or so specimens from 5 patients went through TCRbeta repertoire sequencing, namely 25 tumor regions, 5 adjacent noncancerous liver tissues and 5 peripheral blood samples. The 20 to 30 tumor region samples were profiled with Agilent mRNA microarrays so that TCRbeta repertoire diversity could be related to the local molecular phenotype. Reproducibility between technical replicate repertoires was high, with correlation coefficients above 0.95 and mean shared-clone rates about 0.9. Here is what the overall study found, with its caveats: Only about 7-25% of top clones were found in all five regions of a tumor, suggesting spatial heterogeneity of tumor-infiltrating T cells. Pairs of tumor regions showed greater repertoire overlap (mean around 36%) than tumor-adjacent pairs (around 17%) or tumor-blood pairs (around 15%), which is consistent with antigen-driven expansion. The top 250 clones made up a significantly larger repertoire fraction in tumors than in blood (p = 0.039). Bulk unsorted samples precluded comparing CD4+ and CD8+ T cell repertoires. Because only the TCR beta chain was sequenced and unpaired alpha chains were not captured, true repertoire diversity is likely underestimated. The study included only four to six patients, and the authors note findings should be validated in a larger study.

The germline V gene encodes CDR1 GTSNPN and CDR2 SVGIG (reference sequence). The CDR3 spans 13 residues, from the cysteine through the phenylalanine. The sequence is cut down to CDR3 DNA, 39 bases in frame from base 1. Without any cell sorting, total RNA and DNA were co-extracted from around 18-30 mg of bulk tissue using the AllPrep DNA/RNA mini kit. Four to six patients with histopathologically diagnosed primary liver carcinoma underwent surgical resection in China between late 2015 and March 2016. Patients had chronic HBV infection and were treatment-naive at sampling. Each tumor was sampled at five spatially separated regions: the superior, inferior, left-lateral and right-lateral poles and the tumor centre. More than 75% viable tumor cells were found by histology in every tumor sample. Pieces of fresh tumor and adjacent tissue were cut in half, with one half kept in RNAlater at -80 degrees C and the other half sent for histology.

Starting from about 500 ng total RNA, TCRbeta-specific cDNA was produced by reverse transcription with a constant-region primer and ProtoScript II reverse transcriptase. The TCRbeta libraries were prepared through three rounds of nested multiplex PCR following a slightly modified ARM-PCR procedure. Each of the first two PCR rounds ran for nine to eleven cycles and used multiplex TRBV1-TRBV30 forward primers together with a Cbeta reverse primer. Sample barcodes and Illumina adapters were attached in a final 25-cycle PCR using Deep VentR polymerase. Before sequencing, amplicons between 200 and 500 bp were purified from gel using a QIAquick gel extraction kit. An Illumina HiSeq 2500 was used to sequence the TCRbeta amplicons, generating 250-bp paired-end reads. As for the authors' bioinformatics: To recover full CDR3 sequences, reads were quality-trimmed using Trimmomatic v0.33 and paired reads were then merged using FLASH v1.2.11. V, D and J germline segments were assigned to the rearranged TCRbeta sequences using MiGEC v1.2.1b. Clonotype statistics and Shannon-Wiener diversity indices were computed with VDJtools v1.0.0. To cut down on sampling bias, every analysis after diversity analysis relied on just the 250 most abundant clonotypes from each sample. Through fastp at Q25 and MiXCR, TCRdb rebuilt clones from the public reads, retaining in-frame beta chains. Rows are combined by CDR3 protein, so each entry shows the most common genes and DNA. TCRdb, not the original authors, processed these V and J calls. Counted in this sample were 30,000 to 35,000 distinct CDR3 sequences; over 65% of them appeared once. Around 33% of the sample is in the top ten clones.

The clonotype comes from a man between 40 and 49 years old with primary liver carcinoma and hepatitis B virus infection. The chain links TRBV30 with TRBJ2-1; confidence is insufficient to name the D gene. Sequencing used liver tumor tissue from sampling region 5. The label giving this sample's cell subset or site can be read as: tumor region T5, tumor centre. Here is the DNA: TGTGCCTGGTGTGTACCTCTCCGGGATGAGCAGTTCTTC. Its translation reads: CAWCVPLRDEQFF.